This T cell receptor (beta chain) comes out of a study of vaccination effects on CD4 cells after COVID-19. Antigen-specific CD4+ T cell clonotypes were called by their expansion after viral peptide-pool culture in ViraFEST. Subsequent to a culture period of under twelve days, CD4+ T cells were isolated. The data were produced by immunoSEQ multiplex PCR, yet TCRdb's version contains in-frame clones alone and is incomplete. The sample has roughly 50,000 clones; roughly 80% are singletons. The V segment lost 10 bases and the J segment 2 bases; nucleotides outside the gene matches: 14. This CDR3 spans 17 amino acids. Germline CDR1 is MGHDK and CDR2 is SYGVNS. Regarding this clone: The antigen remains unidentified.

The source is a human donor who received a COVID-19 vaccine. The sequences come from CD4+ T cells from PBMCs cultured with HCoV-229E spike peptides, collected before COVID-19 vaccination. The chain employs TRBV25-1 and TRBJ2-6; 7 bases agree with TRBD2. CDR3 region: CATSSAAGITGANVLTF. CDR3 in DNA: TGTGCCACCTCCTCAGCAGCGGGGATTACTGGGGCCAACGTCCTGACTTTC.